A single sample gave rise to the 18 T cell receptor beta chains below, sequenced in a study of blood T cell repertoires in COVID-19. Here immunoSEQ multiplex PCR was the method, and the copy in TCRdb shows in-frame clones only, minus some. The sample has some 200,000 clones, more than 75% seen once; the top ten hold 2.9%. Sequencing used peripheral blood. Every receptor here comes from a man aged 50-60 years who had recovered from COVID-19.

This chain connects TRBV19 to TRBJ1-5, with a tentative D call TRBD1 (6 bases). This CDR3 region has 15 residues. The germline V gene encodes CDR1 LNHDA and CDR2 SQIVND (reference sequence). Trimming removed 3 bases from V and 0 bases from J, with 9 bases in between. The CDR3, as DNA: TGTGCCAGTAGTATGAAGGGGGATAGCAATCAGCCCCAGCATTTT. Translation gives CASSMKGDSNQPQHF.

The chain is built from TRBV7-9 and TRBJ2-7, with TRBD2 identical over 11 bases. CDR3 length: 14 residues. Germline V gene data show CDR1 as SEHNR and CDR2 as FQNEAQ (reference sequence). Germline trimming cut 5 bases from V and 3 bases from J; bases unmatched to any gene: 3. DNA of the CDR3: TGTGCCAGCAGCCCCGGGACTAGCGGCTACGAGCAGTACTTC. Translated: CASSPGTSGYEQYF.

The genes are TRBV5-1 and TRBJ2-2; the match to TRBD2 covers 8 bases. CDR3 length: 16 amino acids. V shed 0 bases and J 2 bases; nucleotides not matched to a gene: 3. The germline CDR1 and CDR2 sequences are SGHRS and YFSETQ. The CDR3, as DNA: TGCGCCAGCAGCTTGGGCGGGAGGTTCAACACCGGGGAGCTGTTTTTT. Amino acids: CASSLGGRFNTGELFF.

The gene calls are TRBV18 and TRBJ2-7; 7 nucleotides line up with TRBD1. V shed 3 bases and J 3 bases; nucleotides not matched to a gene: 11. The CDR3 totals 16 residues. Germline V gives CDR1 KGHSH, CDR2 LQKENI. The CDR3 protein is CASSPLGQSRGYEQYF. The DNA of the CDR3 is TGTGCCAGCTCACCGCTGGGACAGTCAAGGGGCTACGAGCAGTACTTC.

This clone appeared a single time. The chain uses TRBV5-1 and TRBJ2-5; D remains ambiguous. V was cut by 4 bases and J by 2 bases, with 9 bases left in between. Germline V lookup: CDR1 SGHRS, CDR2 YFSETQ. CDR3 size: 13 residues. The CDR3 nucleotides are TGCGCCAGCAGCCTATTCGGGCAAGAGACCCAGTACTTC. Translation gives CASSLFGQETQYF.

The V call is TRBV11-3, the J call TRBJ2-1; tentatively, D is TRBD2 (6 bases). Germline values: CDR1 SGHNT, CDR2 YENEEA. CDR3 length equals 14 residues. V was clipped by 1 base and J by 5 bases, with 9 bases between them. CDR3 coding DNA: TGTGCCAGCAGCTTAGCGGGACTTAACAATGAGCAGTTCTTC. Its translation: CASSLAGLNNEQFF.

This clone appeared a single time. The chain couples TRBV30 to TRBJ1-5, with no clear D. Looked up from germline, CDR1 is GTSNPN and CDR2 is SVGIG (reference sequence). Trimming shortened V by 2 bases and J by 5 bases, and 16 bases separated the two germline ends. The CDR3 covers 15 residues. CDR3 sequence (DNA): TGTGCCTGGAGTCCCATGGCGGGGTTGGATCAGCCCCAGCATTTT. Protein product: CAWSPMAGLDQPQHF.

The CDR3, as DNA: TGTGCCAGCAGTGTGGCAGGGGGAGGAGATACGCAGTATTTT. It translates to CASSVAGGGDTQYF. This chain uses TRBV25-1 with TRBJ2-3; D may be TRBD1 (7 bases). V shed 4 bases and J shed 5 bases, with 13 bases lying between them. This CDR3 comprises 14 residues. Germline V gives CDR1 MGHDK, CDR2 SYGVNS.

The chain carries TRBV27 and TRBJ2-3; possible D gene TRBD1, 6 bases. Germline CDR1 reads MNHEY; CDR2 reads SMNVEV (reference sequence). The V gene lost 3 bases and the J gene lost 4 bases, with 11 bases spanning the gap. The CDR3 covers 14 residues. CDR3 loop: CASSFSRGADTQYF. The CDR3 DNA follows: TGTGCCAGCAGTTTTTCCAGGGGCGCAGATACGCAGTATTTT.

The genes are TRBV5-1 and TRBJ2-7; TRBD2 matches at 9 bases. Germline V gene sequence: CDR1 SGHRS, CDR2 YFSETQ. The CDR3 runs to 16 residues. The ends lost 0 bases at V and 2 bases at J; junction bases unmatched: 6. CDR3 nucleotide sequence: TGCGCCAGCAGCTTGGGCCCCTCTAGCGGGACCTACGAGCAGTACTTC. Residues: CASSLGPSSGTYEQYF.

CDR3 loop: CASSLAGSNQPQHF. CDR3 nucleotides: TGTGCCAGCAGCTTGGCCGGTAGCAATCAGCCCCAGCATTTT. V and J are TRBV5-4 and TRBJ1-5, with D unclear. Germline V lookup: CDR1 SGHNT, CDR2 YYREEE (reference sequence). The CDR3 sequence is 14 residues long. With 0 bases removed from V and 0 bases from J, the gap between germline ends came to 4 bases.

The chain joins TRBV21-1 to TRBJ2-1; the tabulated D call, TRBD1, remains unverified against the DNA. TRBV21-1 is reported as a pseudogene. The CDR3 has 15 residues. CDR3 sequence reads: CASSKERTGYNEQFF. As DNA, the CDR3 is TGTGCCAGCAGCAAAGAGCGGACAGGGTACAATGAGCAGTTCTTC.

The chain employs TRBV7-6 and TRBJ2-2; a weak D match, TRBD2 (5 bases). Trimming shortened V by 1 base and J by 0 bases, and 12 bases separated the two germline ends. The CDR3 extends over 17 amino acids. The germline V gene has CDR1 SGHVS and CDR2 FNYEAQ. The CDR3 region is CASSLGVGGANTGELFF. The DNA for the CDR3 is TGTGCCAGCAGCTTAGGGGTTGGAGGCGCGAACACCGGGGAGCTGTTTTTT.

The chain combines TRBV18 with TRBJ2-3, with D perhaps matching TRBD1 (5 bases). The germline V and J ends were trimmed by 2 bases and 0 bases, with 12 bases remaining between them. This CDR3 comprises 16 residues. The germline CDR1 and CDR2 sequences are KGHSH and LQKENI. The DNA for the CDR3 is TGTGCCAGCTCACCATGGGGCAAGGATAGCACAGATACGCAGTATTTT. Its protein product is CASSPWGKDSTDTQYF.

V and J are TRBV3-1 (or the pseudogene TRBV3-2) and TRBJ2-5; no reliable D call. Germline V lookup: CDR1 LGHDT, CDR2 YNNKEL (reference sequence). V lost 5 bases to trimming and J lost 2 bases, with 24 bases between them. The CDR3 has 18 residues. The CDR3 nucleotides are TGTGCCAGCAGCGTTGTGAGGAACCCCCGTTCCGGGCAAGAGACCCAGTACTTC. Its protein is CASSVVRNPRSGQETQYF.

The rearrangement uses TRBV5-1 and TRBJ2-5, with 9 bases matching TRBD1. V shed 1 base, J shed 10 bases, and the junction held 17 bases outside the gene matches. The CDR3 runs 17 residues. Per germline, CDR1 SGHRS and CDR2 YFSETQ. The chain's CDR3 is CASSLSSGQGLQGGQYF. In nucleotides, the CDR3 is TGCGCCAGCAGCTTGTCCTCGGGACAGGGACTCCAAGGGGGCCAGTACTTC.

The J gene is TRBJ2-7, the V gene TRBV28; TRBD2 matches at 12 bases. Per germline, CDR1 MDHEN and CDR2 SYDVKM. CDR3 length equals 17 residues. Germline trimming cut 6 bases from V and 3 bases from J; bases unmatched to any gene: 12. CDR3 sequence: CASRGLAGPESGYEQYF. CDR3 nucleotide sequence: TGTGCCAGCAGAGGACTAGCGGGGCCTGAATCGGGCTACGAGCAGTACTTC.

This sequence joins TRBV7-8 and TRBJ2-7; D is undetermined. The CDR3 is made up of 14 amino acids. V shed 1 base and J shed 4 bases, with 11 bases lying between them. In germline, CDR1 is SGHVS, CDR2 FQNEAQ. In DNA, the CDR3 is TGTGCCAGCAGCTTAGGTAATAGCCGGTACGAGCAGTACTTC. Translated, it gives CASSLGNSRYEQYF.